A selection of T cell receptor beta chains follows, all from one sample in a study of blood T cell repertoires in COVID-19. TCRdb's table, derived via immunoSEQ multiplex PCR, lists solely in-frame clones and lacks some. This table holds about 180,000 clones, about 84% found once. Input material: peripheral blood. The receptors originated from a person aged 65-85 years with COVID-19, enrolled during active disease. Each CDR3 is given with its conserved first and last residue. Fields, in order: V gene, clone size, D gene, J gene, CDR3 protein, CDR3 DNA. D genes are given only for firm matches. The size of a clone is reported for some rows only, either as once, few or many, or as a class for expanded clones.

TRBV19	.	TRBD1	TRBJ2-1	CASSEGQGRNNEQFF	TGTGCCAGTAGTGAAGGACAGGGGAGGAACAATGAGCAGTTCTTC
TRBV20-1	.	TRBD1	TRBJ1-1	CSARGPAEAFF	TGCAGTGCCAGGGGGCCGGCTGAAGCTTTCTTT
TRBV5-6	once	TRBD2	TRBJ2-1	CASSPGPLAGAYNEQFF	TGTGCCAGCAGCCCTGGCCCCCTAGCGGGGGCCTACAATGAGCAGTTCTTC
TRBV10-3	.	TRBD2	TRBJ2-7	CAISAGGDPYEQYF	TGTGCCATCAGTGCGGGGGGGGATCCCTACGAGCAGTACTTC
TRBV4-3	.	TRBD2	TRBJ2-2	CASSQAGLAGGELFF	TGCGCCAGCAGCCAGGCGGGACTAGCGGGCGGGGAGCTGTTTTTT
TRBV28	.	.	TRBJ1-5	CASSLFSLNQPQHF	TGTGCCAGCAGTTTATTCAGTCTCAATCAGCCCCAGCATTTT
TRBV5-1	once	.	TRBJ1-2	CASSLDLFGYTF	TGCGCCAGCAGCTTGGATTTATTCGGCTACACCTTC
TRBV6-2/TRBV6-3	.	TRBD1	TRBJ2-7	CASSNPETGSYEQYF	TGTGCCAGCAGTAACCCCGAGACAGGGTCCTACGAGCAGTACTTC
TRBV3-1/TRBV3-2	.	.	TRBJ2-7	CASSQGRAGTYEQYF	TGTGCCAGCAGCCAAGGGAGGGCAGGTACCTACGAGCAGTACTTC
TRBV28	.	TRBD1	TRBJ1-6	CASSATGGLSSPLHF	TGTGCCAGCAGTGCGACAGGGGGATTAAGCTCACCCCTCCACTTT
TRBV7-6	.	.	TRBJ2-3	CASSPLRGTSSTDTQYF	TGTGCCAGCAGTCCCTTAAGGGGGACGTCTAGCACAGATACGCAGTATTTT
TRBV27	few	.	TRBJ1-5	CASSSRGSNQPQHF	TGTGCCAGCAGTTCCAGGGGTAGCAATCAGCCCCAGCATTTT
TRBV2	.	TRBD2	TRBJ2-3	CASGRLAGGADTQYF	TGTGCCAGCGGAAGACTAGCGGGGGGTGCAGATACGCAGTATTTT